This TCR beta chain was profiled in a study of cytomegalovirus exposure and HLA in healthy donors. The germline gives CDR1 SGHDT, CDR2 YYEEEE. CDR3 length: 14 residues. V was pared by 4 bases and J by 3 bases, with 7 bases of the junction left unmatched. The PCR was carried out with 60 Vbeta primers and 13 Jbeta primers. Clones were read by immunoSEQ multiplex PCR, and TCRdb kept only the in-frame ones, dropping some. The table has approximately 170,000 clones, 68% seen once. This clone appeared a few times. Its antigen is unidentified. The study's findings and limits: As was reported, the HLA-A and HLA-B alleles of most subjects were accurately predicted from TCR beta sequences. Roughly even sequencing depth across donors was the assumption behind the presence/absence analyses. Available immune exposure information was restricted to CMV serostatus only. The classifier reportedly diagnosed cytomegalovirus status with high specificity and sensitivity.

This clonotype originated in a woman in her 40s in good health and CMV-seropositive. The rearrangement links TRBV5-6 to TRBJ2-7; 7 positions agree with TRBD1. Sample: PBMCs. The DNA of the CDR3 is TGTGCCAGCAGCCCGTTGACAGGGTTCTACGAGCAGTACTTC. Translated: CASSPLTGFYEQYF.